This entry is about one TCR beta chain. This sample is drawn from a study of cytomegalovirus exposure and HLA in healthy donors. The CDR3 consists of 15 residues. V lost 8 bases to trimming and J lost 6 bases, with 20 bases between them. CDR1 and CDR2 from the germline V gene are SNHLY and FYNNEI. Clones were sequenced by immunoSEQ multiplex PCR, and TCRdb holds only the in-frame ones, with some missing. The table has about 130,000 clones, 89% seen once. This clonotype was sampled from a woman aged 18-30 years in good health and CMV-seronegative. The J gene is TRBJ1-5, the V gene TRBV2; no firm D call. The specimen sequenced was PBMCs. This chain's CDR3 is CASGYVGEGSQPQHF. The CDR3 region has the DNA TGTGCCAGCGGTTATGTCGGGGAAGGAAGTCAGCCCCAGCATTTT.